A single sample gave rise to the 27 T cell receptor beta chains below, sequenced in a study of technical replicates of blood from a few donors. Clones were sequenced by immunoSEQ multiplex PCR, and TCRdb holds only the in-frame ones, with some missing. The sample consists of some 87,000 clones, about 90% of them appearing once. What was sequenced was T cells isolated from PBMCs. The origin of the receptors is a human donor in good health.

The J gene is TRBJ2-7, the V gene TRBV29-1; 13 positions match TRBD2. V dropped 6 bases and J dropped 2; count of bases not matched to a gene: 4. This CDR3 region has 14 residues. Germline CDR1 and CDR2: SQVTM and ANQGSEA. CDR3 sequence reads: CSVEGLAGPYEQYF. The CDR3 DNA sequence: TGCAGCGTGGAGGGACTAGCGGGACCCTACGAGCAGTACTTC.

The chain uses TRBV4-1 and TRBJ1-1, with D possibly matching TRBD1 (6 bases). Between the trimmed V and J ends, which lost 1 base and 4 bases, there was a span of 19 bases. CDR1 MGHRA and CDR2 YSYEKL come from the germline V gene. This CDR3 comprises 17 residues. The CDR3 region is CASSQVGRGPGGTEAFF. The CDR3, as DNA: TGCGCCAGCAGCCAAGTAGGCAGGGGTCCGGGTGGCACTGAAGCTTTCTTT.

The J gene is TRBJ2-7, the V gene TRBV19; no definite D call. CDR3 length: 16 residues. CDR1 and CDR2 (germline): LNHDA, SQIVND (reference sequence). Between the trimmed V and J ends, which lost 3 bases and 0 bases, there was a span of 15 bases. The CDR3 sequence: CASSISGGASSYEQYF. The CDR3 nucleotides read TGTGCCAGTAGTATTTCCGGCGGAGCGAGCTCCTACGAGCAGTACTTC. The variable domain in full, with the rest retrieved from reference TRBV19 and TRBJ2-7, is DGGITQSPKYLFRKEGQNVTLSCEQNLNHDAMYWYRQDPGQGLRLIYYSQIVNDFQKGDIAEGYSVSREKKESFPLTVTSAQKNPTAFYLCASSISGGASSYEQYFGPGTRLTVT.

The rearrangement joins TRBV27 to TRBJ2-1, with TRBD2 matching over 7 bases. The trim removed 3 bases at V and 1 base at J, leaving 3 bases unmatched. The CDR3 runs 15 residues. Germline V gives CDR1 MNHEY, CDR2 SMNVEV (reference sequence). The CDR3 here is CASSFNGGSYNEQFF. In nucleotides, the CDR3 is TGTGCCAGCAGTTTCAACGGGGGGTCCTACAATGAGCAGTTCTTC.

The rearrangement uses TRBV18 and TRBJ1-4; D not resolved. In germline, CDR1 is KGHSH, CDR2 LQKENI. CDR3 length equals 18 residues. The V end was cut by 1 base, the J end by 2 bases, with 17 bases between. The CDR3 sequence: CASSPQKVPVSTNEKLFF. Here the CDR3 DNA reads TGTGCCAGCTCACCACAAAAAGTCCCCGTGAGCACTAATGAAAAACTGTTTTTT.

The chain combines TRBV7-3 with TRBJ2-3, with 8 bases lining up with TRBD2. The CDR3 runs 15 residues. With 5 bases clipped from V and 5 bases from J, the junction kept 9 bases outside the gene matches. CDR1 SGHTA and CDR2 FQGTGA come from the germline V gene. CDR3 residues: CASSRAAGGRDTQYF. CDR3 DNA sequence: TGTGCCAGCAGCCGTGCCGCGGGAGGTCGAGATACGCAGTATTTT.

V usage is TRBV5-1 and J usage is TRBJ2-6, with 8 bases aligning to TRBD2. V lost 4 bases and J lost 0; bases outside the gene matches: 9. The CDR3 runs 18 residues. Germline-derived CDR1 and CDR2 are SGHRS and YFSETQ. In nucleotides, the CDR3 is TGCGCCAGCAGCGCCCTCCTAGCGGGTTCCTCTGGGGCCAACGTCCTGACTTTC. Translated: CASSALLAGSSGANVLTF. Drawing the rest from reference TRBV5-1 and TRBJ2-6, the complete variable domain is KAGVTQTPRYLIKTRGQQVTLSCSPISGHRSVSWYQQTPGQGLQFLFEYFSETQRNKGNFPGRFSGRQFSNSRSEMNVSTLELGDSALYLCASSALLAGSSGANVLTFGAGSRLTVL.

A note on this clone: Germline is not matched at one junction end, which may reflect a read error. The genes are TRBV10-1 and TRBJ1-2; D not resolved. Germline CDR1 reads WNHNN; CDR2 reads SYGVQD (reference sequence). This CDR3 contains 13 residues. CDR3 coding DNA: TGCGCCAGCAGTGAAGGAGGGAACTCTGGCTACACCTTC. Translated, it gives CASSEGGNSGYTF.

V and J are TRBV6-5 and TRBJ1-5; tentatively, D is TRBD1 (5 bases). The germline V gene encodes CDR1 MNHEY and CDR2 SVGAGI. Trimming took off 6 bases at V and 5 bases at J, with 11 bases between the two ends. This CDR3 has 13 residues. CDR3 DNA sequence: TGTGCCAGCAGGGGGGGAAAGGATCAGCCCCAGCATTTT. This translates into CASRGGKDQPQHF.

CDR3 sequence (DNA): TGTGCCAGCAGTTACTTATACGAGCAGTACTTC. Encoded protein: CASSYLYEQYF. V usage is TRBV6-5 and J usage is TRBJ2-7; no clear D. The germline V and J ends were trimmed by 1 base and 4 bases, with 2 bases remaining between them. Germline CDR1 and CDR2: MNHEY and SVGAGI. The CDR3 sequence is 11 residues long.

The V call is TRBV6-5, the J call TRBJ2-7; D possibly corresponds to TRBD1 (6 bases). Germline V gene sequence: CDR1 MNHEY, CDR2 SVGAGI. The CDR3 extends over 16 amino acids. V was clipped by 0 bases and J by 4 bases, with 16 bases between them. The CDR3 loop is CASSYSSSGVVYEQYF. The CDR3 DNA reads TGTGCCAGCAGTTACTCGAGCTCAGGGGTAGTATACGAGCAGTACTTC.

The chain uses TRBV30 and TRBJ2-1; 8 bases agree with TRBD1. CDR1 and CDR2 from the germline V gene are GTSNPN and SVGIG (reference sequence). Trimming took 1 base from V and 6 from J; bases not matched to a gene: 2. The CDR3 sequence is 13 residues long. CDR3 loop: CAWSGQGSNEQFF. The CDR3 nucleotides are TGTGCCTGGAGTGGACAGGGGTCCAATGAGCAGTTCTTC.

J is TRBJ1-2 and V is TRBV10-3, with 9 bases that match TRBD1. J gave up 6 bases and V 3 bases, and 2 bases lay outside the gene matches. This CDR3 comprises 13 residues. Germline V gene lookup returns CDR1 ENHRY and CDR2 SYGVKD. The CDR3, as DNA: TGTGCCATCAGTGAACAGGGGGCGAATGGCTACACCTTC. Translated, it gives CAISEQGANGYTF.

This chain joins TRBV4-2 and TRBJ2-3, with a weak D call TRBD2 (6 bases). This CDR3 comprises 16 residues. Trimming cost V 0 bases and J 4 bases, with 14 bases left between them. CDR1 is LGHNA and CDR2 is YNFKEQ in the germline V gene. This CDR3 is CASSQDRRGEADTQYF. For the CDR3, the DNA is TGTGCCAGCAGCCAAGATCGGCGGGGCGAGGCAGATACGCAGTATTTT.

The rearrangement links TRBV6-6 to TRBJ1-2, with 7 bases aligning to TRBD1. This CDR3 is 14 amino acids long. CDR1 is MNHNY, CDR2 SVGAGI, per germline (reference sequence). Unmatched junction bases numbered 7, after V lost 5 bases and J lost 4 bases. Here the CDR3 reads CASSPMDRTYGYTF. As DNA, the CDR3 is TGTGCCAGCAGTCCTATGGACAGGACCTATGGCTACACCTTC.

V usage is TRBV6-1 and J usage is TRBJ1-2, with 8 positions matching TRBD1. The CDR3 length is 13 residues. Germline loops: CDR1 MNHNS, CDR2 SASEGT. The trim removed 5 bases at V and 8 bases at J, leaving 7 bases unmatched. Here the CDR3 DNA reads TGTGCCAGCAGTAGGGCAGGGGGCGAGGGCTACACCTTC. Residues: CASSRAGGEGYTF.

The V call is TRBV7-2, the J call TRBJ2-3, with D tentatively TRBD2 (6 bases). V was cut by 3 bases and J by 0 bases, with 13 bases left in between. The germline V gene has CDR1 SGHTA and CDR2 FQGNSA. The CDR3 covers 16 residues. For the CDR3, the DNA is TGTGCCAGCAGCTTCCTAGCGCTGCCTAGCACAGATACGCAGTATTTT. Encoded protein: CASSFLALPSTDTQYF.

This chain uses TRBV6-1 with TRBJ2-5, with D tentatively TRBD2 (6 bases). Germline loops: CDR1 MNHNS, CDR2 SASEGT. The CDR3 has 16 residues. Trimming removed 0 bases at V and 2 bases at J, with 13 bases between. The CDR3 DNA reads TGTGCCAGCAGTGAAGCGCTGGGACTCCCACAAGAGACCCAGTACTTC. Protein: CASSEALGLPQETQYF.

V is TRBV11-3 and J is TRBJ2-5; no clear D. Looked up from germline, CDR1 is SGHNT and CDR2 is YENEEA. V was trimmed by 3 bases and J by 4 bases, leaving 6 bases between them. This CDR3 contains 12 residues. The CDR3 sequence is CASSFVAETQYF. CDR3 nucleotides: TGTGCCAGCAGCTTTGTAGCAGAGACCCAGTACTTC.

The chain links TRBV25-1 to TRBJ1-1, with 7 bases fitting TRBD1. The germline V gene has CDR1 MGHDK and CDR2 SYGVNS. J was trimmed by 5 bases and V by 3 bases; bases with no gene match: 12. The CDR3 runs 16 residues. The CDR3 loop is CASSDSNQDRWTEAFF. As DNA, the CDR3 is TGTGCCAGCAGTGACTCAAACCAGGACAGGTGGACTGAAGCTTTCTTT.

The chain links TRBV4-3 to TRBJ1-4; TRBD1 matches at 7 bases. Germline-derived CDR1 and CDR2 are LGHNA and YSLEER. CDR3 length: 14 residues. Trimming took 4 bases from V and 6 from J; bases not matched to a gene: 5. CDR3 protein: CASSRGRGDEKLFF. The CDR3 DNA follows: TGCGCCAGCAGCCGAGGCAGGGGGGATGAAAAACTGTTTTTT.

The chain couples TRBV28 to TRBJ2-6; D is perhaps TRBD1 (5 bases). The CDR3 has 18 residues. Germline-derived CDR1 and CDR2 are MDHEN and SYDVKM. V lost 6 bases, J lost 0 bases, and 18 bases lay in between. CDR3 nucleotide sequence: TGTGCCAGCAGCCCACAGGATTCCGTACTCTCTGGGGCCAACGTCCTGACTTTC. It encodes CASSPQDSVLSGANVLTF.

V usage is TRBV7-9 and J usage is TRBJ2-1; 9 nucleotides line up with TRBD1. Looked up from germline, CDR1 is SEHNR and CDR2 is FQNEAQ (reference sequence). The CDR3 totals 15 residues. V lost 1 base and J lost 4; bases outside the gene matches: 2. The CDR3 sequence is CASSLGDRVYNEQFF. The CDR3 DNA sequence: TGTGCCAGCAGCTTAGGGGACAGGGTTTACAATGAGCAGTTCTTC.

This chain links TRBV9 with TRBJ2-2; TRBD1 matches 7 bases. Trimming at V came to 0 bases and at J to 1 base, leaving 0 bases not matched to a gene. The CDR3 contains 15 residues. Germline CDR1 is SGDLS and CDR2 is YYNGEE. DNA of the CDR3: TGTGCCAGCAGCGTAGCAGGGGGGAACACCGGGGAGCTGTTTTTT. Residues: CASSVAGGNTGELFF. Together with reference TRBV9 and TRBJ2-2, the CDR3 gives the full variable domain: DSGVTQTPKHLITATGQRVTLRCSPRSGDLSVYWYQQSLDQGLQFLIQYYNGEERAKGNILERFSAQQFPDLHSELNLSSLELGDSALYFCASSVAGGNTGELFFGEGSRLTVL.

This chain joins TRBV27 and TRBJ2-5; tentatively, D is TRBD1 (6 bases). CDR3 size: 12 residues. Germline V lookup: CDR1 MNHEY, CDR2 SMNVEV (reference sequence). The V gene lost 3 bases and the J gene lost 6 bases, with 8 bases spanning the gap. The CDR3: CASSFRGKTQYF. The CDR3 DNA reads as TGTGCCAGCAGTTTTAGGGGGAAGACCCAGTACTTC.

V gene TRBV30 combines with J gene TRBJ2-5; tentative D call: TRBD2 (5 bases). Germline V lookup: CDR1 GTSNPN, CDR2 SVGIG (reference sequence). This CDR3 has 14 amino acids. V lost 5 bases and J lost 3, with 16 bases in between. The CDR3 region has the DNA TGTGCCTGGGAGGACGGGCTCGGGGAAGAGACCCAGTACTTC. This codes for CAWEDGLGEETQYF. Full variable domain (missing parts from reference TRBV30 and TRBJ2-5): SQTIHQWPATLVQPVGSPLSLECTVEGTSNPNLYWYRQAAGRGLQLLFYSVGIGQISSEVPQNLSASRPQDRQFILSSKKLLLSDSGFYLCAWEDGLGEETQYFGPGTRLLVL.

The chain joins TRBV15 to TRBJ2-7; weak D call: TRBD2 (5 bases). Germline CDR1 and CDR2: LNHNV and YYDKDF (reference sequence). The CDR3 loop spans 15 amino acids. V was shortened by 0 bases and J by 2 bases, with 11 bases between the two germline ends. The DNA of the CDR3 is TGTGCCACCAGCAGAGATGACTACAGAACCTACGAGCAGTACTTC. Residues: CATSRDDYRTYEQYF.